The rows below give T cell receptor beta chains drawn from one sample of a study of B cell selection in AIRE deficiency. Assay used: immunoSEQ multiplex PCR; TCRdb lists only in-frame clones, some missing. The sample shows tens of thousands of clones, 85% to 95% of them seen only once. Material: CD4+CD25+ Tregs sorted from PBMCs. Receptors originate from a human donor in good health. The CDR3 runs from the conserved cysteine through the conserved F or W. Fields, in order: clone size, D gene, V gene, J gene, CDR3 protein, CDR3 DNA. A D gene is named only where the DNA matches it firmly. Not all rows give a size; the values are once, few, many and, for expanded clones, a class.

clone size: .; D gene: .; V gene: TRBV7-2; J gene: TRBJ2-1; CDR3 protein: CASSLRGLYNEQFF; CDR3 DNA: TGTGCCAGCAGCTTAAGGGGTCTGTACAATGAGCAGTTCTTC
clone size: once; D gene: .; V gene: TRBV7-9; J gene: TRBJ1-1; CDR3 protein: CASSHGAGNTEAFF; CDR3 DNA: TGTGCCAGCAGCCACGGTGCAGGGAACACTGAAGCTTTCTTT
clone size: .; D gene: TRBD1; V gene: TRBV7-2; J gene: TRBJ1-6; CDR3 protein: CASSLDEYRGNSPLHF; CDR3 DNA: TGTGCCAGCAGCTTAGATGAGTACAGGGGAAATTCACCCCTCCACTTT
clone size: .; D gene: TRBD1; V gene: TRBV6-1; J gene: TRBJ1-2; CDR3 protein: CAIGGTITGDGYTF; CDR3 DNA: TGTGCCATTGGGGGGACGATAACAGGGGATGGCTACACCTTC
clone size: .; D gene: TRBD1; V gene: TRBV14; J gene: TRBJ1-4; CDR3 protein: CASSHGQGGEKLFF; CDR3 DNA: TGTGCCAGCAGCCACGGACAGGGAGGTGAAAAACTGTTTTTT
clone size: .; D gene: .; V gene: TRBV15; J gene: TRBJ2-1; CDR3 protein: CATSRSPKRSGNEQFF; CDR3 DNA: TGTGCCACCAGCAGGTCCCCGAAGAGGTCTGGCAATGAGCAGTTCTTC
clone size: .; D gene: .; V gene: TRBV21-1; J gene: TRBJ1-1; CDR3 protein: CASSKQGSTEAFF; CDR3 DNA: TGTGCCAGCAGCAAACAGGGGAGCACTGAAGCTTTCTTT
clone size: .; D gene: .; V gene: TRBV25-1; J gene: TRBJ1-3; CDR3 protein: CASSDMGPTGNTIYF; CDR3 DNA: TGTGCCAGCAGTGATATGGGCCCTACTGGAAACACCATATATTTT
clone size: .; D gene: .; V gene: TRBV5-1; J gene: TRBJ2-5; CDR3 protein: CASSLVGGETQYF; CDR3 DNA: TGCGCCAGCAGCTTGGTAGGGGGGGAGACCCAGTACTTC
clone size: .; D gene: .; V gene: TRBV5-1; J gene: TRBJ2-5; CDR3 protein: CASSPGGAGQETQYF; CDR3 DNA: TGCGCCAGCAGCCCCGGAGGGGCAGGACAAGAGACCCAGTACTTC
clone size: .; D gene: .; V gene: TRBV6-5; J gene: TRBJ1-3; CDR3 protein: CAAGSGNTIYF; CDR3 DNA: TGTGCCGCAGGCTCTGGAAACACCATATATTTT
clone size: .; D gene: TRBD2; V gene: TRBV5-1; J gene: TRBJ2-5; CDR3 protein: CASRSTSGGATETQYF; CDR3 DNA: TGCGCCAGCAGATCGACTAGCGGGGGGGCGACGGAGACCCAGTACTTC
clone size: few; D gene: .; V gene: TRBV7-9; J gene: TRBJ1-5; CDR3 protein: CASSFKTRTGDQPQHF; CDR3 DNA: TGTGCCAGCAGCTTCAAAACCAGGACGGGGGATCAGCCCCAGCATTTT
clone size: .; D gene: .; V gene: TRBV7-9; J gene: TRBJ2-7; CDR3 protein: CASSFSSGFPYEQYF; CDR3 DNA: TGTGCCAGCAGCTTTTCCAGCGGCTTCCCCTACGAGCAGTACTTC
clone size: once; D gene: TRBD2; V gene: TRBV10-2; J gene: TRBJ2-7; CDR3 protein: CASSESTGGEQYF; CDR3 DNA: TGCGCCAGCAGTGAGTCGACGGGAGGCGAGCAGTACTTC
clone size: .; D gene: .; V gene: TRBV13; J gene: TRBJ2-7; CDR3 protein: CASSNSFGGSYEQYF; CDR3 DNA: TGTGCCAGCAGCAACAGTTTTGGGGGCTCCTACGAGCAGTACTTC
clone size: .; D gene: .; V gene: TRBV7-2; J gene: TRBJ2-7; CDR3 protein: CASSSDSLEQYF; CDR3 DNA: TGTGCCAGCAGCTCCGATTCGCTCGAGCAGTACTTC
clone size: .; D gene: TRBD1; V gene: TRBV7-8; J gene: TRBJ2-3; CDR3 protein: CASSFRTGRDTQYF; CDR3 DNA: TGTGCCAGCAGCTTCCGGACAGGGAGAGATACGCAGTATTTT
clone size: .; D gene: TRBD1; V gene: TRBV18; J gene: TRBJ2-7; CDR3 protein: CASSRGQGPGDYEQYF; CDR3 DNA: TGTGCCAGCTCACGGGGACAGGGGCCGGGGGACTACGAGCAGTACTTC
clone size: .; D gene: .; V gene: TRBV4-1; J gene: TRBJ1-2; CDR3 protein: CASSQVRGLNLGYTF; CDR3 DNA: TGCGCCAGCAGCCAAGTTCGGGGACTCAATCTTGGCTACACCTTC
clone size: .; D gene: TRBD2; V gene: TRBV6-6; J gene: TRBJ2-3; CDR3 protein: CASSYLLAGLTDTQYF; CDR3 DNA: TGTGCCAGCAGTTACTTACTAGCGGGCCTCACAGATACGCAGTATTTT
clone size: .; D gene: .; V gene: TRBV11-3; J gene: TRBJ2-7; CDR3 protein: CASGVSYEQYF; CDR3 DNA: TGTGCCAGCGGGGTGAGCTACGAGCAGTACTTC
clone size: .; D gene: .; V gene: TRBV2; J gene: TRBJ2-1; CDR3 protein: CASGSNEQFF; CDR3 DNA: TGTGCCAGCGGGTCGAATGAGCAGTTCTTC
clone size: .; D gene: TRBD2; V gene: TRBV27; J gene: TRBJ2-7; CDR3 protein: CASASRAGGPYEQYF; CDR3 DNA: TGTGCCAGCGCGTCTCGGGCGGGGGGCCCCTACGAGCAGTACTTC
clone size: .; D gene: .; V gene: TRBV4-1; J gene: TRBJ2-7; CDR3 protein: CASSLEGEAPYEQYF; CDR3 DNA: TGCGCCAGCAGCCTTGAGGGAGAGGCCCCCTACGAGCAGTACTTC
clone size: .; D gene: TRBD2; V gene: TRBV6-6; J gene: TRBJ2-3; CDR3 protein: CASSPRRGVYNTQYF; CDR3 DNA: TGTGCCAGCAGTCCCCGGCGGGGGGTGTACAATACGCAGTATTTT
clone size: .; D gene: .; V gene: TRBV5-4; J gene: TRBJ2-4; CDR3 protein: CASSLGVGPWSIQYF; CDR3 DNA: TGTGCCAGCAGCTTGGGGGTGGGGCCTTGGTCTATTCAGTACTTC
clone size: .; D gene: .; V gene: TRBV28; J gene: TRBJ2-7; CDR3 protein: CASSSPTEGNYEQYF; CDR3 DNA: TGTGCCAGCAGTTCACCGACAGAGGGGAATTACGAGCAGTACTTC
clone size: .; D gene: .; V gene: TRBV5-1; J gene: TRBJ1-3; CDR3 protein: CASSLAWGFGNTIYF; CDR3 DNA: TGCGCCAGCAGCTTGGCCTGGGGATTCGGAAACACCATATATTTT
clone size: .; D gene: TRBD2; V gene: TRBV5-1; J gene: TRBJ2-3; CDR3 protein: CASSLWGAGSTDTQYF; CDR3 DNA: TGCGCCAGCAGCTTGTGGGGAGCGGGGAGCACAGATACGCAGTATTTT
clone size: .; D gene: TRBD1; V gene: TRBV7-9; J gene: TRBJ1-5; CDR3 protein: CASSSGTGVSSNQPQHF; CDR3 DNA: TGTGCCAGCAGCTCCGGGACAGGGGTTTCTAGCAATCAGCCCCAGCATTTT
clone size: .; D gene: .; V gene: TRBV6-1; J gene: TRBJ1-3; CDR3 protein: CASSEPGRRNTIYF; CDR3 DNA: TGTGCCAGCAGTGAGCCAGGGAGACGTAACACCATATATTTT
clone size: .; D gene: TRBD1; V gene: TRBV27; J gene: TRBJ1-3; CDR3 protein: CASKGGAGNTIYF; CDR3 DNA: TGTGCCAGCAAAGGGGGCGCTGGAAACACCATATATTTT
clone size: .; D gene: .; V gene: TRBV7-8; J gene: TRBJ2-5; CDR3 protein: CASRYTSMETQYF; CDR3 DNA: TGTGCCAGCAGGTATACTAGTATGGAGACCCAGTACTTC
clone size: once; D gene: TRBD1; V gene: TRBV14; J gene: TRBJ1-1; CDR3 protein: CASSPGGWNTEAFF; CDR3 DNA: TGTGCCAGCAGCCCAGGGGGATGGAACACTGAAGCTTTCTTT
clone size: .; D gene: .; V gene: TRBV6-1; J gene: TRBJ2-7; CDR3 protein: CASSEFLQASYEQYF; CDR3 DNA: TGTGCCAGCAGTGAATTTCTCCAGGCCTCCTACGAGCAGTACTTC
clone size: .; D gene: .; V gene: TRBV18; J gene: TRBJ2-7; CDR3 protein: CASSPRTYEQYF; CDR3 DNA: TGTGCCAGCTCGCCGCGGACCTACGAGCAGTACTTC
clone size: .; D gene: .; V gene: TRBV6-5; J gene: TRBJ2-2; CDR3 protein: CASSLWGSTGELFF; CDR3 DNA: TGTGCCAGCAGTTTATGGGGATCGACCGGGGAGCTGTTTTTT
clone size: .; D gene: TRBD1; V gene: TRBV10-3; J gene: TRBJ1-1; CDR3 protein: CAISESEQGSNTEAFF; CDR3 DNA: TGTGCCATCAGTGAGTCCGAACAGGGGTCGAACACTGAAGCTTTCTTT
clone size: .; D gene: .; V gene: TRBV2; J gene: TRBJ2-1; CDR3 protein: CASSDLANEQFF; CDR3 DNA: TGTGCCAGCAGCGATCTAGCCAATGAGCAGTTCTTC
clone size: once; D gene: TRBD2; V gene: TRBV7-9; J gene: TRBJ2-7; CDR3 protein: CASWYDLGTSGKEGSEQYF; CDR3 DNA: TGTGCCAGCTGGTATGATTTAGGGACTAGCGGGAAGGAGGGTAGCGAGCAGTACTTC
clone size: .; D gene: .; V gene: TRBV9; J gene: TRBJ1-2; CDR3 protein: CASSVAPGAHYGYTF; CDR3 DNA: TGTGCCAGCAGCGTAGCCCCCGGGGCCCACTATGGCTACACCTTC
clone size: .; D gene: .; V gene: TRBV20-1; J gene: TRBJ1-1; CDR3 protein: CSATGGVEAFF; CDR3 DNA: TGCAGTGCTACAGGCGGGGTTGAAGCTTTCTTT
clone size: once; D gene: .; V gene: TRBV18; J gene: TRBJ2-3; CDR3 protein: CASSPLRSTDTQYF; CDR3 DNA: TGTGCCAGCTCACCTTTGCGAAGCACAGATACGCAGTATTTT